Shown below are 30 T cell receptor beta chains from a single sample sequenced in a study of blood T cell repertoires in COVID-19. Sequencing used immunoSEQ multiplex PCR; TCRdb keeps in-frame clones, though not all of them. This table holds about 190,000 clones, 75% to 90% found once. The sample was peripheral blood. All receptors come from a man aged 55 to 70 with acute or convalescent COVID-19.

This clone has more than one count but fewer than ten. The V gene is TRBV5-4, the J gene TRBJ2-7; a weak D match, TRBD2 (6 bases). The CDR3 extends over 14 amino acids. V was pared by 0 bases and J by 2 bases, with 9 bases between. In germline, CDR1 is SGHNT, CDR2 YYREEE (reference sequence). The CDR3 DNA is TGTGCCAGCAGCTTGGCTAGCGCTGCCTACGAGCAGTACTTC. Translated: CASSLASAAYEQYF.

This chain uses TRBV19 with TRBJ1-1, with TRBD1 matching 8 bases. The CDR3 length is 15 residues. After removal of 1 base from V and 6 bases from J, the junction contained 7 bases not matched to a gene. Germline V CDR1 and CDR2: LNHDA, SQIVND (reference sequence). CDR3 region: CASSIVDRGSAEAFF. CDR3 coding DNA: TGTGCCAGTAGTATAGTCGACAGGGGCTCGGCTGAAGCTTTCTTT.

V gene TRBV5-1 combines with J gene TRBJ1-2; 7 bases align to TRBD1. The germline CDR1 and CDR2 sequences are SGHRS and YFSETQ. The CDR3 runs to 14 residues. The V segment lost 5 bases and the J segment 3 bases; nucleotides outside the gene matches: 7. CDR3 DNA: TGCGCCAGCAGAGAAGGGGGCGCCGACTATGGCTACACCTTC. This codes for CASREGGADYGYTF.

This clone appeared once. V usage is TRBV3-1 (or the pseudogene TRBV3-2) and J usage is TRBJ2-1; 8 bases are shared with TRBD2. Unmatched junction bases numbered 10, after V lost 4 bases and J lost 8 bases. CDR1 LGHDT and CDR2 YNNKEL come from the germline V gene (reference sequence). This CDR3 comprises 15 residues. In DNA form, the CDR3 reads TGTGCCAGCAGCCGGGGGGGGAGCGGGAGCGATGAGCAGTTCTTC. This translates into CASSRGGSGSDEQFF.

In DNA form, the CDR3 reads TGTGCCAGCAGCGTATCAGTAGGGCAGGGCAACACCGGGGAGCTGTTTTTT. Protein: CASSVSVGQGNTGELFF. The chain employs TRBV9 and TRBJ2-2, with a weak D call TRBD1 (5 bases). Germline lookup yields CDR1 SGDLS and CDR2 YYNGEE. V was cut by 1 base and J by 2 bases, with 15 bases left in between. This CDR3 region has 17 residues.

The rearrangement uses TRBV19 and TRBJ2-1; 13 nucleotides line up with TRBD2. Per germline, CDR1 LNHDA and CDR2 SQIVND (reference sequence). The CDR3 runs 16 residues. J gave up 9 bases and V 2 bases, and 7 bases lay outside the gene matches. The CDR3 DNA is TGTGCCAGTAGTATACGGACTAGCGGGAGAAGGGGTGAGCAGTTCTTC. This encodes CASSIRTSGRRGEQFF.

CDR3 sequence reads: CASSLTGEYGYTF. In DNA, the CDR3 is TGCGCCAGCAGCTTGACAGGGGAGTATGGCTACACCTTC. This rearrangement joins TRBV5-1 to TRBJ1-2; TRBD1 matches at 7 bases. CDR1 is SGHRS, CDR2 YFSETQ, per germline. This CDR3 spans 13 amino acids. With V trimmed by 1 base and J by 5 bases, 2 bases remained unmatched.

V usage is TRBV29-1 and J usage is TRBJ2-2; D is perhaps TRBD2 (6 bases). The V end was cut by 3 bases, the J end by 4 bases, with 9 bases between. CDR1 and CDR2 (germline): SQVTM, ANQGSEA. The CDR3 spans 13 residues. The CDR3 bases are TGCAGCGTTGACCCCGGGAGCACCGGGGAGCTGTTTTTT. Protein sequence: CSVDPGSTGELFF.

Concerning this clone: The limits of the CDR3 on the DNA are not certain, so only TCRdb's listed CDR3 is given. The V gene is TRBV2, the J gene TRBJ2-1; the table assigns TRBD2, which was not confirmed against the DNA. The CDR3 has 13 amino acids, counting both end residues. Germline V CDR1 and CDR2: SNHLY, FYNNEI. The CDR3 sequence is CASSFLENNEQFF.

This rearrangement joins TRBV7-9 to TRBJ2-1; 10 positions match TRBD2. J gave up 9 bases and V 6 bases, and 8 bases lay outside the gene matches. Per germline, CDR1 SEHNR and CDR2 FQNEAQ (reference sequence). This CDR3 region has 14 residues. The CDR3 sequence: CASSSSGSIREQFF. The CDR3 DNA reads TGTGCCAGCAGTTCTAGCGGGAGTATACGTGAGCAGTTCTTC.

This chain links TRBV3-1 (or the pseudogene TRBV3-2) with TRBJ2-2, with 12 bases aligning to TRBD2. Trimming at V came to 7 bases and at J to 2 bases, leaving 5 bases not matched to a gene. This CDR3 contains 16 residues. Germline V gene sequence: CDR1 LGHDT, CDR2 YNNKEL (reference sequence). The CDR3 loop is CASTSSGGVNTGELFF. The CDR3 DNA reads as TGTGCCAGCACCTCTAGCGGGGGGGTAAACACCGGGGAGCTGTTTTTT.

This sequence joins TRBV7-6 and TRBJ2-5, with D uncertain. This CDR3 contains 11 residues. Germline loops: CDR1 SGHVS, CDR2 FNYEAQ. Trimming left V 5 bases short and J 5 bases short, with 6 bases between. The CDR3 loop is CASSKLETQYF. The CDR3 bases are TGTGCCAGCAGCAAACTGGAGACCCAGTACTTC.

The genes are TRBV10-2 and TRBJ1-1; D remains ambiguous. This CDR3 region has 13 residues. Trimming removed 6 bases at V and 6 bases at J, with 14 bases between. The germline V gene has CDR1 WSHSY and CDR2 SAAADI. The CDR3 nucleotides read TGCGCCAGCAGCCCCCTAGGCATCCCTGAAGCTTTCTTT. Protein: CASSPLGIPEAFF.

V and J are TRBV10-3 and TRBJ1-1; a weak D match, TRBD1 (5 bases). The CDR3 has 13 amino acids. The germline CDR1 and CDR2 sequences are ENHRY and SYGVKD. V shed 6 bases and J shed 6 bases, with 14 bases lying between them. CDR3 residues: CAIRTAEGAEAFF. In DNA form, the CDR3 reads TGTGCCATCAGGACGGCGGAAGGGGCTGAAGCTTTCTTT.

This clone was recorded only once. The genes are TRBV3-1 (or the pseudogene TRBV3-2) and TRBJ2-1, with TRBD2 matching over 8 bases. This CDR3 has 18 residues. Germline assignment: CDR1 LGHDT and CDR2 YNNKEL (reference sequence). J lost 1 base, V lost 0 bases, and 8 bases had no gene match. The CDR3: CASSQDLGRGASYNEQFF. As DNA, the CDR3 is TGTGCCAGCAGCCAAGATCTGGGGCGGGGGGCGTCCTACAATGAGCAGTTCTTC.

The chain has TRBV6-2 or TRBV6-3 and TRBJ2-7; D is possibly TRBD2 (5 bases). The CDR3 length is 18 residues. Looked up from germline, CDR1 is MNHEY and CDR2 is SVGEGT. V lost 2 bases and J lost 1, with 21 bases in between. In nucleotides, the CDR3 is TGTGCCAGCAGTTACGGGTCGAGTCCGGACTTCCTATCCTACGAGCAGTACTTC. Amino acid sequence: CASSYGSSPDFLSYEQYF.

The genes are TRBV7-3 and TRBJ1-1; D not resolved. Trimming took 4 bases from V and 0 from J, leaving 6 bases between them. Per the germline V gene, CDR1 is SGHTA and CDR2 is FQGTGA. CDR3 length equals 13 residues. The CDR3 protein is CASSSHMNTEAFF. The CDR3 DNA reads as TGTGCCAGCAGCTCCCACATGAACACTGAAGCTTTCTTT.

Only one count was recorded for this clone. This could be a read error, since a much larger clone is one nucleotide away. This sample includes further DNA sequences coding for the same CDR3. CDR3: CASSYLDSQETQYF. The CDR3 nucleotides read TGTGCCAGCAGTTACTTGGACAGCCAAGAGACCCAGTACTTC. The V call is TRBV6-5, the J call TRBJ2-5, with D possibly matching TRBD1 (6 bases). The germline V gene has CDR1 MNHEY and CDR2 SVGAGI. Trimming cost V 1 base and J 1 base, with 7 bases left between them. This CDR3 region has 14 residues.

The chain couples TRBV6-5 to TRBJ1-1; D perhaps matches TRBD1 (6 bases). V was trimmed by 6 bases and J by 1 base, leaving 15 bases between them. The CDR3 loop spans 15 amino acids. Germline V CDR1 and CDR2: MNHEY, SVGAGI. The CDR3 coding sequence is TGTGCCAGCAGCCGGGACACCCGCCCGAACACTGAAGCTTTCTTT. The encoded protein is CASSRDTRPNTEAFF.

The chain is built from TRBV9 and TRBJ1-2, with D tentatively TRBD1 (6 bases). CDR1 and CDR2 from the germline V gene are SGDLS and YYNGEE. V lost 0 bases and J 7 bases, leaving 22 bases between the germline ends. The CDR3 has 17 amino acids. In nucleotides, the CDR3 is TGTGCCAGCAGCGTAGGGGCAGGGGAAGCTTCGCAGGGTGGCTACACCTTC. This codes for CASSVGAGEASQGGYTF.

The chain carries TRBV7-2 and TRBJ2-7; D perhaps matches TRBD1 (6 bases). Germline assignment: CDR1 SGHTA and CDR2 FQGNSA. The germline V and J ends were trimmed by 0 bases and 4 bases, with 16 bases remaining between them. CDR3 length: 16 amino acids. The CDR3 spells CASSLAVDSRLYEQYF. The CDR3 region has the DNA TGTGCCAGCAGCTTAGCTGTGGACAGCCGACTTTACGAGCAGTACTTC.

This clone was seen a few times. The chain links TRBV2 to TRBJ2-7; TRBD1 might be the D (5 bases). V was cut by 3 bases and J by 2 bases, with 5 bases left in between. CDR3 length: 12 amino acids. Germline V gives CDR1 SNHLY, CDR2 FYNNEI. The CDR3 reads CASSDRAYEQYF. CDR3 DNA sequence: TGTGCCAGCAGTGACAGGGCCTACGAGCAGTACTTC.

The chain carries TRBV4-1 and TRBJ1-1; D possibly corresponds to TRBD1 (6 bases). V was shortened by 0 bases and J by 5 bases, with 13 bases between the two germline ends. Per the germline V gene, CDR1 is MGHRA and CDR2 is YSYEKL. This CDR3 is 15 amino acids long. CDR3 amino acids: CASSQDNRVSTEAFF. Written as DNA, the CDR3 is TGCGCCAGCAGCCAAGATAACAGGGTTTCTACTGAAGCTTTCTTT.

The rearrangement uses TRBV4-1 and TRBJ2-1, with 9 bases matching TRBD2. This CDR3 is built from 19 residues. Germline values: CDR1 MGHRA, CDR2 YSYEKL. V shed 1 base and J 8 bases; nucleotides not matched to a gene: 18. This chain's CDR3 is CASSQGPNYFAGGLDEQFF. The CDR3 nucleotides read TGCGCCAGCAGCCAAGGCCCCAACTATTTTGCGGGGGGGCTTGATGAGCAGTTCTTC.

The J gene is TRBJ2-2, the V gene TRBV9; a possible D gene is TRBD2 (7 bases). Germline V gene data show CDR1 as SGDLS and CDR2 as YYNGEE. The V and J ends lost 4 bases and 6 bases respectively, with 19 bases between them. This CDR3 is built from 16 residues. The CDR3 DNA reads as TGTGCCAGCAGCCGACGCGGGGGACACGGGGCCGGGGAGCTGTTTTTT. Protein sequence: CASSRRGGHGAGELFF.

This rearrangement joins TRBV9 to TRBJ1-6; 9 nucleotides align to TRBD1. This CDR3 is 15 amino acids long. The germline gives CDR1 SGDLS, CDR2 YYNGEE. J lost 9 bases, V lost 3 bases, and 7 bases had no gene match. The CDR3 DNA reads TGTGCCAGCAGCGGATACAGGGGGCCGGGTTCACCCCTCCACTTT. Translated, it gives CASSGYRGPGSPLHF.

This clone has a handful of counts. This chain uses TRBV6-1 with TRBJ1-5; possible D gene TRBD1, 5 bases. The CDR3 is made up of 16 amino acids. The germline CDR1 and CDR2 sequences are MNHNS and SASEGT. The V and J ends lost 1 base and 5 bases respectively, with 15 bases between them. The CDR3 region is CASSEVGRRAHQPQHF. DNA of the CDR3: TGTGCCAGCAGTGAAGTGGGGCGCAGGGCCCATCAGCCCCAGCATTTT.

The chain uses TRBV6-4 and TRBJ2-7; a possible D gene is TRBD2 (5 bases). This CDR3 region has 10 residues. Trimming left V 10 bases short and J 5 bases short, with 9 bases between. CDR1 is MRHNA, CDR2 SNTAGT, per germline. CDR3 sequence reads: CANARDEQYF. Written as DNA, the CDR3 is TGTGCCAACGCGCGGGACGAGCAGTACTTC.

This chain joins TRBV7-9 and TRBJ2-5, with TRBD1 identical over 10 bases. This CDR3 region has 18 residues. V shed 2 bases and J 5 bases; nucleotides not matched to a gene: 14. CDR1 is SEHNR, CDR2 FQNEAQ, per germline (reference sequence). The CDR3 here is CASSLLPQQTGGVETQYF. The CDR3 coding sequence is TGTGCCAGCAGCTTACTCCCCCAACAGACAGGGGGCGTCGAGACCCAGTACTTC.

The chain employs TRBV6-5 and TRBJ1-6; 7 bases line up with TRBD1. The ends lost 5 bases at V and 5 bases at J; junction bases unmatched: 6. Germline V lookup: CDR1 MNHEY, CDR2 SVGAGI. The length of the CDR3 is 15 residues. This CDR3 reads CASSHRDSHNSPLHF. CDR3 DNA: TGTGCCAGCAGTCACCGGGACAGCCATAATTCACCCCTCCACTTT.